This is a list of T cell receptor beta chains from one sample in a study of T cell responses to AZD1222 COVID-19 vaccine. The assay was immunoSEQ multiplex PCR, and TCRdb's table has in-frame clones only and misses some. This table has about 110,000 clones, nearly 90% appearing once. The material was peripheral blood, obtained on day 0 of AZD1222 vaccination. Receptors were obtained from an adult in good health. CDR3s include the opening cysteine and the closing phenylalanine or tryptophan. The order of the fields is J gene, V gene, clone size, D gene, CDR3 DNA, CDR3 protein. D genes are given only for firm matches. Where a row states a size, it is once, few, many or the class of an expanded clone; other rows omit it.

J gene: TRBJ1-3; V gene: TRBV6-5; clone size: NA; D gene: NA; CDR3 DNA: TGTGCCAGCAGTACTGGCAGCAGAAACACCATATATTTT; CDR3 protein: CASSTGSRNTIYF
J gene: TRBJ1-1; V gene: TRBV7-9; clone size: NA; D gene: TRBD1; CDR3 DNA: TGTGCCAGCAGCTACAGGGGGGTGAACACTGAAGCTTTCTTT; CDR3 protein: CASSYRGVNTEAFF
J gene: TRBJ2-1; V gene: TRBV5-8; clone size: NA; D gene: NA; CDR3 DNA: TGTGCCAGCAGCTTGGGGGAGAGCTCCTACAATGAGCAGTTCTTC; CDR3 protein: CASSLGESSYNEQFF
J gene: TRBJ1-1; V gene: TRBV7-9; clone size: NA; D gene: NA; CDR3 DNA: TGTGCCAGCAGTCGTATGAACTTGAACACTGAAGCTTTCTTT; CDR3 protein: CASSRMNLNTEAFF
J gene: TRBJ2-6; V gene: TRBV3-1/TRBV3-2; clone size: NA; D gene: NA; CDR3 DNA: TGTGCCAGCAGCCAATTCAGGCCAGGGTTAGGCAACGTCCTGACTTTC; CDR3 protein: CASSQFRPGLGNVLTF
J gene: TRBJ2-2; V gene: TRBV12-5; clone size: NA; D gene: TRBD2; CDR3 DNA: TGTGCTAGTGGTACATTAAGACTAGCGGGAGGATCAAACACCGGGGAGCTGTTTTTT; CDR3 protein: CASGTLRLAGGSNTGELFF
J gene: TRBJ2-7; V gene: TRBV28; clone size: NA; D gene: TRBD2; CDR3 DNA: TGTGCCAGCAGTTTATTGGGCGGGGGGGCCGACGAGCAGTACTTC; CDR3 protein: CASSLLGGGADEQYF
J gene: TRBJ2-2; V gene: TRBV10-3; clone size: once; D gene: NA; CDR3 DNA: TGTGCCATCAGAGATACCGGGGAGCTGTTTTTT; CDR3 protein: CAIRDTGELFF
J gene: TRBJ2-5; V gene: TRBV10-3; clone size: once; D gene: TRBD1; CDR3 DNA: TGTGCCATCAGTGGGACAGGGTTGGAGACCCAGTACTTC; CDR3 protein: CAISGTGLETQYF
J gene: TRBJ2-2; V gene: TRBV11-3; clone size: NA; D gene: TRBD1; CDR3 DNA: TGTGCCAGCAGCTTATATGGGGACAGGGGGTCCGGGGAGCTGTTTTTT; CDR3 protein: CASSLYGDRGSGELFF